This TCR beta chain was observed in a study of OX40 agonist ivuxolimab in advanced cancers. V gave up 5 bases and J gave up 2 bases; unmatched junction bases: 1. CDR1 is MNHEY, CDR2 SVGAGI, per germline. CDR3 size: 13 residues. This clone occurred once. Sequenced by immunoSEQ multiplex PCR; TCRdb stores in-frame clones only, minus some. In the table there are just over 40,000 clones, roughly 86% of which are singletons. This sample comprised CD4+ or CD8+ T cells sorted from blood, obtained in a trial of the OX40 agonist ivuxolimab. The chain carries TRBV6-5 and TRBJ1-2; TRBD1 matches 8 bases. The receptor comes from an adult with an advanced solid tumor such as melanoma, head and neck, liver or kidney cancer. The CDR3 here is CASSRQGNYGYTF. The DNA of the CDR3 is TGTGCCAGCAGTCGACAGGGGAACTATGGCTACACCTTC.